This TCR beta chain stems from a study of post-analysis software for immune sequencing data. The study, taken as a whole, reports: Patients showed TRBV5-6, TRBV5-1 and TRBV20-1 among a few TRBV segments more frequent than in controls. The normalized Chao1 diversity of multiple sclerosis patients was significantly lower than that of controls.

Germline CDR1 reads SGHRS; CDR2 reads YFSETQ. V lost 2 bases, J lost 0 bases, and 14 bases lay in between. This CDR3 contains 17 residues. The library was made from cDNA and included unique molecular identifiers. T cells, roughly 1 to 10 million of them, yielded approximately 500,000 cDNA molecules. TCRdb re-analysed the PCR reads in MiXCR, keeping a single row per CDR3 protein. The sample lists roughly 570,000 distinct CDR3 sequences, roughly 34% occurring once. Concerning this clonotype itself: The antigen remains unidentified.

What was sequenced was blood. The sequence derives from a girl aged 2-17 years with multiple sclerosis. The chain joins TRBV5-1 to TRBJ1-4; D unclear. CDR3 region: CASSFWKSDPTNEKLFF. The CDR3 region has the DNA TGCGCCAGCAGCTTTTGGAAATCAGATCCAACTAATGAAAAACTGTTTTTT.